Sequencing of this TCR beta chain was carried out in a study of regulatory T cells in long-lasting Graves disease. Per germline, CDR1 MNHEY and CDR2 SMNVEV (reference sequence). The CDR3 runs 13 residues. V lost 3 bases and J 2 bases, leaving 5 bases between the germline ends. Noted time point: newly diagnosed GD, antithyroid drugs for less than 3 months. Extracted RNA from PBMCs served as the source of the TCR library. To make TCR beta libraries, researchers used iRepertoire HTBI primers and Arm-PCR of CDR3 regions. TCRdb processed the multiplex PCR reads anew with MiXCR; each CDR3 protein has one entry. This sample has under 400,000 distinct CDR3 sequences, with 16% found just once. The table lists this clonotype with a few counts. These data also formed part of another study, on T cells in Graves' hyperthyroidism and ophthalmopathy. This second study says: TCR CDR3 regions were first amplified by RT-PCR with HTBI primers.

The specimen was peripheral blood mononuclear cells (PBMCs), collected at new diagnosis, from a patient treated with antithyroid drugs. The sequence came from a man aged 40-55 years with Graves disease. The rearrangement links TRBV27 to TRBJ1-5, with D unresolved. The CDR3 is CASSLKGNQPQHF. The DNA of the CDR3 is TGTGCCAGCAGTTTGAAGGGCAATCAGCCCCAGCATTTT.